Sequencing of this TCR beta chain was carried out in a study of cytomegalovirus exposure and HLA in healthy donors. Study outcomes and limitations: For TCR beta chains, V- and J-gene trimming was later linked to a missense DCLRE1C variant. In a later analysis, compared with equally common non-associated chains, HLA-associated beta chains were more expanded. Reports state that TCR beta sequences accurately predicted most subjects' HLA-A and HLA-B alleles. About 87% or about 30% of the time was how often most TCR beta V segments were productive, according to an earlier analysis.

Germline CDR1 and CDR2: SGHNT and YYREEE (reference sequence). This CDR3 contains 13 residues. Trimming pared 0 bases from V and 4 bases from J, leaving 7 bases between. In the case of this clone: As yet, its antigen is unknown. Other nucleotide sequences in the sample specify the same CDR3.

With 60 Vbeta and 13 Jbeta primers, the PCR was carried out. Using immunoSEQ multiplex PCR, the repertoire was profiled, and TCRdb retains in-frame clones only, with some absent. The data hold around 150,000 clones, with approximately 78% observed a single time. Sequenced sample: PBMCs. The TCR was taken from a male donor in good health and CMV-seropositive. The rearrangement uses TRBV5-4 and TRBJ2-5; D is undetermined. CDR3 region: CASSLGLGETQYF. CDR3 nucleotides: TGTGCCAGCAGCTTGGGACTGGGAGAGACCCAGTACTTC. Full variable domain (rest looked up from reference TRBV5-4 and TRBJ2-5): ETGVTQSPTHLIKTRGQQVTLRCSSQSGHNTVSWYQQALGQGPQFIFQYYREEENGRGNFPPRFSGLQFPNYSSELNVNALELDDSALYLCASSLGLGETQYFGPGTRLLVL.